Each of the 29 T cell receptor beta chains below was sequenced from the same sample in a study of blood T cells in healthy people across ages. Through a sample-barcoded 5' primer and a J-beta primer mix, a second PCR was run for about 7 to 12 cycles. TCRdb re-derived calls from the 5' RACE reads in MiXCR, one entry per CDR3 protein. Of about 1.4 million distinct CDR3 sequences listed, approximately 60% were seen once; the top ten hold 6.7%. Sequencing used blood. The receptors originated from a young man in good health.

This clonotype has only a few counts. The chain combines TRBV9 with TRBJ2-7, with TRBD2 as a possible D gene (5 bases). In germline, CDR1 is SGDLS, CDR2 YYNGEE. Trimming took off 0 bases at V and 0 bases at J, with 10 bases between the two ends. This CDR3 is built from 15 residues. Here the CDR3 reads CASSVEDSFSYEQYF. CDR3 coding DNA: TGTGCCAGCAGCGTAGAGGACTCATTCTCCTACGAGCAGTACTTC.

This clonotype showed up just once. The chain couples TRBV9 to TRBJ1-2; maybe TRBD1 (5 bases). V shed 0 bases and J shed 8 bases, with 20 bases lying between them. Germline CDR1 reads SGDLS; CDR2 reads YYNGEE. The CDR3 loop spans 16 amino acids. CDR3 nucleotides: TGTGCCAGCAGCGTAGATAGATTGACAGAGTCAGAAGGCTACACCTTC. Translated, it gives CASSVDRLTESEGYTF.

J is TRBJ2-5 and V is TRBV4-3; 9 nucleotides align to TRBD2. This CDR3 contains 16 residues. V trimming: 1 base; J trimming: 1 base; junction bases outside the gene matches: 4. Germline V gene sequence: CDR1 LGHNA, CDR2 YSLEER. CDR3 DNA sequence: TGCGCCAGCAGCCAAGGAGGAGCGGGGGGCCAAGAGACCCAGTACTTC. Protein: CASSQGGAGGQETQYF.

This clonotype was seen just once. This sequence joins TRBV24-1 and TRBJ2-1; 8 bases fit TRBD2. V lost 9 bases, J lost 7 bases, and 7 bases stayed unmatched. The CDR3 extends over 13 amino acids. From germline, CDR1 is KGHDR and CDR2 SFDVKD. CDR3 region: CATRAGAGNEQFF. The DNA of the CDR3 is TGTGCCACCCGAGCGGGGGCTGGAAATGAGCAGTTCTTC.

The genes are TRBV4-1 and TRBJ2-2; D is ambiguous. The CDR3 is 15 residues long. Germline V gene data show CDR1 as MGHRA and CDR2 as YSYEKL. Trimming took off 3 bases at V and 0 bases at J, with 8 bases between the two ends. The CDR3 nucleotides read TGCGCCAGCAGCCAGATAGTAGCGAACACCGGGGAGCTGTTTTTT. Translation: CASSQIVANTGELFF.

This clonotype was counted a few times. This rearrangement joins TRBV4-2 to TRBJ1-1; D possibly corresponds to TRBD1 (5 bases). V gave up 5 bases and J gave up 7 bases, with 14 bases separating them. Germline V gene data show CDR1 as LGHNA and CDR2 as YNFKEQ. The CDR3 has 13 residues. In nucleotides, the CDR3 is TGTGCCAGCAGCTTCCCGGGACGCAGTGAAGCTTTCTTT. Amino acid sequence: CASSFPGRSEAFF.

The J gene is TRBJ2-1, the V gene TRBV18; D unclear. V lost 0 bases, J lost 2 bases, and 14 bases lay in between. The CDR3 is 17 amino acids. The germline V gene has CDR1 KGHSH and CDR2 LQKENI. CDR3 bases: TGTGCCAGCTCACCACCGACCGGACGGATAACCTACAATGAGCAGTTCTTC. Its translation: CASSPPTGRITYNEQFF.

This clonotype appeared a few times. Germline is not matched at one junction end, which may reflect a read error. The chain employs TRBV7-9 and TRBJ1-1, with D tentatively TRBD1 (5 bases). The germline V gene encodes CDR1 SEHNR and CDR2 FQNEAQ (reference sequence). The CDR3 totals 14 residues. The CDR3 loop reads CTSRPGTGNTEAFF. The CDR3 nucleotides read TGTACCAGCAGGCCCGGGACGGGGAACACTGAAGCTTTCTTT. Drawing the rest from reference TRBV7-9 and TRBJ1-1, the complete variable domain is DTGVSQNPRHKITKRGQNVTFRCDPISEHNRLYWYRQTLGQGPEFLTYFQNEAQLEKSRLLSDRFSAERPKGSFSTLEIQRTEQGDSAMYLCTSRPGTGNTEAFFGQGTRLTVV.

This clonotype was picked up many times. The chain joins TRBV9 to TRBJ2-7, with TRBD2 identical over 10 bases. The V gene end was trimmed by 4 bases and the J gene end by 3 bases; junction bases not matched to a gene: 4. The CDR3 sequence is 14 residues long. The germline V gene has CDR1 SGDLS and CDR2 YYNGEE. The chain's CDR3 is CASSPRTSGYEQYF. CDR3 nucleotides: TGTGCCAGCAGCCCCCGGACTAGCGGCTACGAGCAGTACTTC.

This CDR3 reads CATSRDLGQGREQYF. CDR3 nucleotide sequence: TGTGCCACCAGCAGAGATTTGGGACAGGGTCGAGAGCAGTACTTC. The chain couples TRBV15 to TRBJ2-4; TRBD1 agrees at 9 bases. Looked up from germline, CDR1 is LNHNV and CDR2 is YYDKDF (reference sequence). This CDR3 has 15 residues. J gave up 13 bases and V 0 bases, and 10 bases lay outside the gene matches.

CDR3: CASSLRGDPRGGLNTQYF. CDR3 DNA: TGTGCCAGCAGTTTACGGGGGGACCCGCGGGGGGGCTTGAATACGCAGTATTTT. V usage is TRBV28 and J usage is TRBJ2-3; the match to TRBD2 covers 9 bases. With V trimmed by 2 bases and J by 7 bases, 16 bases remained unmatched. CDR1 MDHEN and CDR2 SYDVKM come from the germline V gene. The CDR3 contains 18 residues.

The genes are TRBV7-6 and TRBJ2-3; tentative D call: TRBD2 (6 bases). Germline loops: CDR1 SGHVS, CDR2 FNYEAQ. The CDR3 extends over 13 amino acids. The V end was cut by 2 bases, the J end by 5 bases, with 8 bases between. CDR3 bases: TGTGCCAGCAGCTTACGGGACTTAGATACGCAGTATTTT. Translated, it gives CASSLRDLDTQYF.

The rearrangement links TRBV29-1 to TRBJ2-6, with D perhaps TRBD2 (6 bases). The V end was cut by 0 bases, the J end by 2 bases, with 11 bases between. This CDR3 has 16 amino acids. Germline lookup yields CDR1 SQVTM and CDR2 ANQGSEA. CDR3 sequence (DNA): TGCAGCGTTGAAGACCCGGGACTTACTGGGGCCAACGTCCTGACTTTC. It codes for CSVEDPGLTGANVLTF.

The V call is TRBV21-1, the J call TRBJ2-3. TRBV21-1 counts as a pseudogene. The CDR3 spans 15 residues. The CDR3: CASSKEEKYTDTQYF. DNA for the CDR3: TGTGCCAGCAGCAAAGAGGAGAAGTACACAGATACGCAGTATTTT.

This clonotype has only one observation. The chain carries TRBV7-2 and TRBJ1-1, with D unresolved. CDR1 is SGHTA and CDR2 is FQGNSA in the germline V gene. The CDR3 length is 15 residues. Trimming left V 1 base short and J 1 base short, with 10 bases between. Written as DNA, the CDR3 is TGTGCCAGCAGCTTAGGTGGGCTAAAGAACACTGAAGCTTTCTTT. Protein sequence: CASSLGGLKNTEAFF.

The CDR3 coding sequence is TGTGCCACGCGGGAGCGGGGGGGCCCGAAGTTTGAGACCCAGTACTTC. Translation gives CATRERGGPKFETQYF. The chain combines TRBV2 with TRBJ2-5; 10 positions agree with TRBD2. Trimming removed 10 bases from V and 5 bases from J; junction bases left unmatched: 16. This CDR3 region has 16 residues. The germline CDR1 and CDR2 sequences are SNHLY and FYNNEI. The full variable domain, with the rest looked up from reference TRBV2 and TRBJ2-5, is EPEVTQTPSHQVTQMGQEVILRCVPISNHLYFYWYRQILGQKVEFLVSFYNNEISEKSEIFDDQFSVERPDGSNFTLKIRSTKLEDSAMYFCATRERGGPKFETQYFGPGTRLLVL.

This clonotype showed up many times. The chain employs TRBV12-3 or TRBV12-4 and TRBJ2-3; D not resolved. Trimming took 6 bases from V and 0 from J, leaving 7 bases between them. CDR3 size: 13 residues. CDR3 DNA sequence: TGTGCCAGCAGCTTGGGGAGCACAGATACGCAGTATTTT. This codes for CASSLGSTDTQYF.

This clonotype has only a few counts. The chain combines TRBV4-1 with TRBJ2-7; D not certain. The V end lost 1 base, the J end lost 3 bases, and 13 bases lay between the germline ends. CDR3 length: 15 residues. Germline lookup yields CDR1 MGHRA and CDR2 YSYEKL. CDR3 sequence reads: CASSQGPARDYEQYF. In DNA, the CDR3 is TGCGCCAGCAGCCAAGGTCCAGCGCGAGACTACGAGCAGTACTTC.

V is TRBV6-2 or TRBV6-3 and J is TRBJ2-7; weak D call: TRBD2 (5 bases). Per the germline V gene, CDR1 is MNHEY and CDR2 is SVGEGT. V lost 6 bases and J lost 2, with 14 bases in between. The CDR3 covers 14 residues. In nucleotides, the CDR3 is TGTGCCAGCAGCCTTTCTAGCCAAGCCTACGAGCAGTACTTC. Protein product: CASSLSSQAYEQYF.

J is TRBJ1-2 and V is TRBV20-1; unclear D gene. The CDR3 contains 12 residues. Trimming took off 3 bases at V and 2 bases at J, with 7 bases between the two ends. The germline V gene has CDR1 DFQATT and CDR2 SNEGSKA (reference sequence). The DNA of the CDR3 is TGCAGTGCTAGTACCGAAAACTATGGCTACACCTTC. This translates into CSASTENYGYTF.

This chain links TRBV2 with TRBJ2-7, with 8 bases fitting TRBD2. The germline CDR1 and CDR2 sequences are SNHLY and FYNNEI. This CDR3 contains 15 residues. The trim removed 6 bases at V and 0 bases at J, leaving 7 bases unmatched. As DNA, the CDR3 is TGTGCCAGCAGGGAACTAGCGGATTTCTCCTACGAGCAGTACTTC. Translation gives CASRELADFSYEQYF.

The chain is built from TRBV28 and TRBJ1-2, with 9 bases that match TRBD1. Trimming at V came to 11 bases and at J to 7 bases, leaving 8 bases not matched to a gene. Germline CDR1 MDHEN, CDR2 SYDVKM. This CDR3 has 12 amino acids. Written as DNA, the CDR3 is TGTGCCGGTCGACAGGGGGAAGGTGGCTACACCTTC. Its protein is CAGRQGEGGYTF.

The V gene is TRBV7-2, the J gene TRBJ2-7; TRBD1 matches at 7 bases. The J call may be incorrect, as the DNA end agrees better with TRBJ2-5. Looked up from germline, CDR1 is SGHTA and CDR2 is FQGNSA. This CDR3 contains 16 residues. The CDR3 spells CASSLVGGWIGETQYF. CDR3 DNA sequence: TGTGCCAGCAGCTTAGTAGGGGGCTGGATCGGGGAGACCCAGTACTTC.

The chain is built from TRBV20-1 and TRBJ2-1; either TRBD1 or TRBD2 may fit D (5 bases each). Deletions cut 5 bases from V and 7 bases from J, with 21 bases between. The CDR3 totals 15 residues. CDR1 is DFQATT and CDR2 is SNEGSKA in the germline V gene (reference sequence). The CDR3 here is CSAHERQRTRNEQFF. The CDR3 bases are TGCAGTGCTCACGAACGACAGCGGACAAGGAATGAGCAGTTCTTC.

The chain employs TRBV5-6 and TRBJ2-3; 11 bases align to TRBD2. CDR1 is SGHDT, CDR2 YYEEEE, per germline. The CDR3 sequence is 19 residues long. The J segment lost 0 bases and the V segment lost 0 bases, leaving 9 bases of the junction unmatched. CDR3 nucleotide sequence: TGTGCCAGCAGCTTGGTTCTAGCGGGAGGACTCTCTAGCACAGATACGCAGTATTTT. This codes for CASSLVLAGGLSSTDTQYF.

The genes are TRBV25-1 and TRBJ1-2; 11 bases are shared with TRBD1. With 1 base clipped from V and 4 bases from J, the junction kept 20 bases outside the gene matches. CDR1 is MGHDK and CDR2 is SYGVNS in the germline V gene. The CDR3 is made up of 21 amino acids. CDR3 sequence reads: CASSESWTGGDSIEVFYGYTF. The CDR3 DNA sequence: TGTGCCAGCAGTGAATCTTGGACAGGGGGCGATTCCATCGAGGTCTTCTATGGCTACACCTTC.

The chain has TRBV29-1 and TRBJ2-7; 7 bases fit TRBD1. The CDR3 contains 13 residues. Unmatched junction bases numbered 7, after V lost 6 bases and J lost 2 bases. Germline V lookup: CDR1 SQVTM, CDR2 ANQGSEA. The CDR3 nucleotides are TGCAGCGTAATGGGACAGTGGCCCTACGAGCAGTACTTC. Translating gives CSVMGQWPYEQYF.

This clonotype was seen more than once but under ten times. The J gene is TRBJ1-2, the V gene TRBV6-5; 10 nucleotides line up with TRBD1. With 7 bases clipped from V and 2 bases from J, the junction kept 4 bases outside the gene matches. The CDR3 sequence is 14 residues long. The germline V gene has CDR1 MNHEY and CDR2 SVGAGI. The CDR3 nucleotides are TGTGCCAGCACCCTGGGACAGGGGAACTATGGCTACACCTTC. This encodes CASTLGQGNYGYTF.

J is TRBJ2-5 and V is TRBV5-5, with a possible D match to TRBD2 (6 bases). Trimming took 0 bases from V and 7 from J, leaving 10 bases between them. The CDR3 covers 13 residues. Looked up from germline, CDR1 is SGHKS and CDR2 is YYEKEE (reference sequence). This CDR3 is CASSLAGVGTQYF. For the CDR3, the DNA is TGTGCCAGCAGCTTGGCGGGAGTGGGGACCCAGTACTTC.